This entry is about one TCR beta chain. The data belong to a study of blood T cells in healthy people across ages. A second PCR, run for about 7 to 11 cycles, used a sample-barcoded 5' primer plus a J-beta primer mix. From the 5' RACE reads, TCRdb called clonotypes with MiXCR, one entry per CDR3 protein. This sample carries 700,000 or so distinct CDR3 sequences, about 20% of them seen once, and the ten largest clones take around 22%. The CDR3 loop spans 14 amino acids. The V segment lost 5 bases and the J segment 4 bases; nucleotides outside the gene matches: 7. The sample consisted of blood. The receptor's source is a man between 65 and 80 years old in good health. The chain links TRBV12-3 or TRBV12-4 to TRBJ1-2; 7 positions agree with TRBD1. CDR3 bases: TGTGCCAGCAGTCTAGGGACAGACAGCTATGGCTACACCTTC. Amino acids: CASSLGTDSYGYTF.